This T cell receptor beta chain was captured in a study of control samples from healthy donors and cancer patients. Libraries were prepared by immunoSEQ multiplex PCR; TCRdb keeps only in-frame clonotypes and omits some of them. The sample shows roughly 100,000 clones, under 90% of them seen only once. Trimming stripped 2 bases from V and 1 base from J, with 14 bases between. The CDR3 has 16 residues. The V gene's germline CDR1 is LGHDT and CDR2 YNNKEL (reference sequence). The clonotype originates from a woman aged 45-65 years in good health. The gene calls are TRBV3-1 (or the pseudogene TRBV3-2) and TRBJ2-5; D might be TRBD1 (5 bases). Sequencing was done on a sample of blood. For the CDR3, the DNA is TGTGCCAGCAGCCAAAAGGCTGGGGCCGGCCAAGAGACCCAGTACTTC. It specifies CASSQKAGAGQETQYF.